One and the same sample provided the 9 T cell receptor beta chains below, sequenced in a study of cytomegalovirus exposure and HLA in healthy donors. The PCR made use of 60 Vbeta and 13 Jbeta primers. The repertoire was sequenced with immunoSEQ multiplex PCR; TCRdb's copy has only in-frame clones and lacks some. The sample has about 160,000 clones, roughly four fifths seen once. The sample consisted of PBMCs. The receptors come from a man aged 35-49 years in good health and CMV-seronegative.

The rearrangement uses TRBV6-5 and TRBJ2-7; 7 bases map to TRBD1. This CDR3 is built from 15 residues. Germline CDR1 reads MNHEY; CDR2 reads SVGAGI. V dropped 0 bases and J dropped 12; count of bases not matched to a gene: 14. CDR3 protein: CASSYSALGTETPYF. CDR3 coding DNA: TGTGCCAGCAGTTACTCGGCTTTGGGGACAGAAACACCGTACTTC.

The chain uses TRBV30 and TRBJ1-1; a possible D gene is TRBD1 (5 bases). Germline CDR1 reads GTSNPN; CDR2 reads SVGIG (reference sequence). V was shortened by 0 bases and J by 5 bases, with 16 bases between the two germline ends. This CDR3 has 15 amino acids. CDR3 amino acids: CAWSVLRALRTEAFF. CDR3 sequence (DNA): TGTGCCTGGAGTGTACTCAGGGCCCTGAGGACTGAAGCTTTCTTT.

The genes are TRBV19 and TRBJ1-1; 7 bases fit TRBD1. The V segment lost 4 bases and the J segment 5 bases; nucleotides outside the gene matches: 10. CDR3 length: 15 amino acids. The V gene's germline CDR1 is LNHDA and CDR2 SQIVND (reference sequence). Here the CDR3 DNA reads TGTGCCAGTAGTACCCGACAGGGAGTGCGGACTGAAGCTTTCTTT. Encoded protein: CASSTRQGVRTEAFF.

This chain joins TRBV6-5 and TRBJ1-4; 7 bases align to TRBD1. The length of the CDR3 is 14 residues. CDR1 and CDR2 from the germline V gene are MNHEY and SVGAGI. V shed 8 bases, J shed 7 bases, and the junction held 10 bases outside the gene matches. CDR3 sequence (DNA): TGTGCCAGCGCCCGGACAGGAGATCGTGAAAAACTGTTTTTT. This encodes CASARTGDREKLFF.

This clone was detected only a few times. This chain uses TRBV6-5 with TRBJ1-2, with TRBD1 as a possible D gene (5 bases). CDR3 length: 14 residues. Germline assignment: CDR1 MNHEY and CDR2 SVGAGI. The V gene lost 2 bases and the J gene lost 5 bases, with 12 bases spanning the gap. The CDR3 reads CASSYAEGLYGYTF. Here the CDR3 DNA reads TGTGCCAGCAGTTACGCGGAGGGGTTGTATGGCTACACCTTC.

The chain uses TRBV4-3 and TRBJ2-1; D gene uncertain. The CDR3 sequence is 15 residues long. V shed 4 bases and J shed 6 bases, with 16 bases lying between them. CDR1 is LGHNA and CDR2 is YSLEER in the germline V gene. CDR3 amino acids: CASSPNWAHPNEQFF. DNA of the CDR3: TGCGCCAGCAGCCCAAATTGGGCACACCCCAATGAGCAGTTCTTC.

This clone was seen once. This chain links TRBV5-1 with TRBJ1-6; 7 nucleotides align to TRBD1. The CDR3 is made up of 17 amino acids. Germline V CDR1 and CDR2: SGHRS, YFSETQ. The trim removed 1 base at V and 7 bases at J, leaving 11 bases unmatched. CDR3 coding DNA: TGCGCCAGCAGCTTGACCACGAGGGGCAGGGGGAATTCACCCCTCCACTTT. This gives the protein CASSLTTRGRGNSPLHF.

This clone has just a few counts. The V gene is TRBV28, the J gene TRBJ1-2; 12 positions agree with TRBD1. The germline V gene has CDR1 MDHEN and CDR2 SYDVKM. After removal of 5 bases from V and 5 bases from J, the junction contained 3 bases not matched to a gene. The CDR3 sequence is 14 residues long. The CDR3, as DNA: TGTGCCAGCAGTATGGGACAGGGGGCTTATGGCTACACCTTC. It codes for CASSMGQGAYGYTF.

The J gene is TRBJ1-1, the V gene TRBV10-1; D is unclear. Trimming pared 3 bases from V and 1 base from J, leaving 12 bases between. This CDR3 spans 15 amino acids. Germline CDR1 WNHNN, CDR2 SYGVQD (reference sequence). CDR3 in amino acids: CASSESGVPNTEAFF. The CDR3 region has the DNA TGCGCCAGCAGTGAATCCGGGGTACCGAACACTGAAGCTTTCTTT.